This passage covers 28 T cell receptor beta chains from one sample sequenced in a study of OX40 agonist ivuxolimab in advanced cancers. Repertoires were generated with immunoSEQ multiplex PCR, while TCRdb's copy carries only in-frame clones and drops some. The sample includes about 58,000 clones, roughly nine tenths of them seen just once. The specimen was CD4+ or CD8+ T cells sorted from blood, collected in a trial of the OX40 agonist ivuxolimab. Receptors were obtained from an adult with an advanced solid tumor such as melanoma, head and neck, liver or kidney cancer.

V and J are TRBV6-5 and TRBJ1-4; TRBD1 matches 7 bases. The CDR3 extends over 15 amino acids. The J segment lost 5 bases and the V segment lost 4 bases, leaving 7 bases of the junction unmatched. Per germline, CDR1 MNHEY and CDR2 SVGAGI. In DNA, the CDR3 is TGTGCCAGCAGTTCACTATCAGGGGGAAATGAAAAACTGTTTTTT. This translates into CASSSLSGGNEKLFF.

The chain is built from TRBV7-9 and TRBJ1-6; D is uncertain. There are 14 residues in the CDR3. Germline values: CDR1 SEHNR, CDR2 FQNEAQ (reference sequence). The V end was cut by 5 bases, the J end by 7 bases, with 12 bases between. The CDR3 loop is CASSRGSGNSPLHF. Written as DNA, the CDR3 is TGTGCCAGCAGCCGGGGTTCCGGGAATTCACCCCTCCACTTT.

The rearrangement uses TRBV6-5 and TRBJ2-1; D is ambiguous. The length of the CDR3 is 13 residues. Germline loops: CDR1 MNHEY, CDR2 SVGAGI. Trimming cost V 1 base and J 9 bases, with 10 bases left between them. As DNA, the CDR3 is TGTGCCAGCAGTTACTATGACGTCGCTGAGCAGTTCTTC. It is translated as CASSYYDVAEQFF.

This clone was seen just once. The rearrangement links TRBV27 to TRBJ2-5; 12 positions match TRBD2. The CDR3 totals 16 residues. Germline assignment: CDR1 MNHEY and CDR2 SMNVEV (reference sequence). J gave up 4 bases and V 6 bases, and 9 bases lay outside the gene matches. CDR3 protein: CASSPGTSGGRETQYF. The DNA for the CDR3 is TGTGCCAGCAGCCCGGGAACTAGCGGGGGGAGAGAGACCCAGTACTTC.

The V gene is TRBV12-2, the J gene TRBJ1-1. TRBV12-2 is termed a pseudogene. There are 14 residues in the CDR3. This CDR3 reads CASRRWGGATEAFF. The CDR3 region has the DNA TGTGCAAGTCGGAGGTGGGGGGGTGCCACTGAAGCTTTCTTT.

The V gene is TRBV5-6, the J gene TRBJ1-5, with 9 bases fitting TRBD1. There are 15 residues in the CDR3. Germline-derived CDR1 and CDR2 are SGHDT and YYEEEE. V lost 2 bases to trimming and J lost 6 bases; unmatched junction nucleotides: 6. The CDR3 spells CASSFGTGRTQPQHF. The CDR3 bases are TGTGCCAGCAGCTTCGGGACAGGGAGGACTCAGCCCCAGCATTTT.

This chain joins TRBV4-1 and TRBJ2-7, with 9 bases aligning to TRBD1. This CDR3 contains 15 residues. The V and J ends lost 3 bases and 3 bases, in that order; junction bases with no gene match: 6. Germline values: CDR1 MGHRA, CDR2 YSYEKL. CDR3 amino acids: CASSHRQGEIYEQYF. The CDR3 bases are TGCGCCAGCAGCCATCGACAGGGGGAAATCTACGAGCAGTACTTC.

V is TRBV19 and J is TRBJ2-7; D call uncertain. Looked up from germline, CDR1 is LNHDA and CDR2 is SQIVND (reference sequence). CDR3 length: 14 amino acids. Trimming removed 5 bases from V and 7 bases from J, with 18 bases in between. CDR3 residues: CASSVRHPGLEQYV. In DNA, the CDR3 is TGTGCCAGTAGTGTCAGACACCCCGGGTTGGAGCAGTACGTC.

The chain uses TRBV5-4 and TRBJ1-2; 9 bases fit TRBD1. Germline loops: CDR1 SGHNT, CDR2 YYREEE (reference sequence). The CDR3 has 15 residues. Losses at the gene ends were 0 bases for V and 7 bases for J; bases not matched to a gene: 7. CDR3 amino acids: CASSLGDRVGPGYTF. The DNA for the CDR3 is TGTGCCAGCAGCTTGGGGGACAGGGTTGGGCCTGGCTACACCTTC.

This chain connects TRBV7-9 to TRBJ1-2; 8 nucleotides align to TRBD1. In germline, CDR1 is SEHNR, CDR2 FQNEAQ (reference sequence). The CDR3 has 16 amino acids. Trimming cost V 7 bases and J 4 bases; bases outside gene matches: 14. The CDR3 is CASMGEQGAIPYGYTF. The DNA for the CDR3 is TGTGCCAGCATGGGGGAGCAGGGGGCGATTCCCTATGGCTACACCTTC.

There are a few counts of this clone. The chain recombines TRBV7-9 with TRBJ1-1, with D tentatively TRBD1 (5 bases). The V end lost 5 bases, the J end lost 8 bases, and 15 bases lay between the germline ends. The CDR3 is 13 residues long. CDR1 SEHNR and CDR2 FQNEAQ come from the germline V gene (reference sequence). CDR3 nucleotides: TGTGCCAGCAGCCCCCGGGACCGGGGAGAAGCTTTCTTT. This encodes CASSPRDRGEAFF.

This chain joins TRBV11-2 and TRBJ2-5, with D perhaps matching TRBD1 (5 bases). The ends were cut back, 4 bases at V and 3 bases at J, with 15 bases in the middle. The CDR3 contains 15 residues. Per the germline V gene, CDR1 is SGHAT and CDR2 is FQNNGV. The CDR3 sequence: CASSYKRGSKETQYF. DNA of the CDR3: TGTGCCAGCAGCTACAAAAGGGGCAGCAAAGAGACCCAGTACTTC.

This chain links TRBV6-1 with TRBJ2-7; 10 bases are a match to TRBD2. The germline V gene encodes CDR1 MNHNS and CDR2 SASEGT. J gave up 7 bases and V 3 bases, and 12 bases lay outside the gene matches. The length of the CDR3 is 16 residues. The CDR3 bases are TGTGCCAGCAGTGACAGAACTAGCGGGATCATACCGGAGCAGTACTTC. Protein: CASSDRTSGIIPEQYF.

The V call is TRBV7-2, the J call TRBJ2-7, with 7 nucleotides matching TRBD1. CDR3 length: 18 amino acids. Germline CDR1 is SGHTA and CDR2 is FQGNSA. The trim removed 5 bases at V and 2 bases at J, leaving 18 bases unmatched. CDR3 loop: CASSRQGCGPTNPYEQYV. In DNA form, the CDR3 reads TGTGCCAGCAGCAGACAGGGCTGCGGACCTACGAACCCCTACGAGCAGTACGTC.

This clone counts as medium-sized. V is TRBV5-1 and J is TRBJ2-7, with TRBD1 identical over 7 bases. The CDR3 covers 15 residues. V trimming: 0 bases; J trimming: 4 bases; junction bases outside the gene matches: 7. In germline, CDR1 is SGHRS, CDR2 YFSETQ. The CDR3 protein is CASSLEPGTAYEQYV. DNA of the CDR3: TGCGCCAGCAGCTTGGAGCCCGGGACAGCTTACGAGCAGTACGTC.

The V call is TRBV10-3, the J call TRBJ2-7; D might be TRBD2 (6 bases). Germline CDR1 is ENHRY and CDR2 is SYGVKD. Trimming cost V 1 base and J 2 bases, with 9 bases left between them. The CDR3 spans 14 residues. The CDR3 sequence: CAISEWGGAYEQYV. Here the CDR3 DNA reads TGTGCCATCAGTGAGTGGGGAGGCGCCTACGAGCAGTACGTC.

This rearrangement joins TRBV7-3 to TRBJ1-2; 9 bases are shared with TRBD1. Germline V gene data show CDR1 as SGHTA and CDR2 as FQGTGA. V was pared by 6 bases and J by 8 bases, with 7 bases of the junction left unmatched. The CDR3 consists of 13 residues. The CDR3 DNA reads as TGTGCCAGCAGTTTGACAGGGGGACTCGGCTACACCTTC. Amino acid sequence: CASSLTGGLGYTF.

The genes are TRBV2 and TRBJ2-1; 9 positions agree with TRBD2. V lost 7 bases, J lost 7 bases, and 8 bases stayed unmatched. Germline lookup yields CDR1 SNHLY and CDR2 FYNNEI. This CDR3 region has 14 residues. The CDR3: CASMGLAGRNEQFF. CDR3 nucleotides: TGTGCCAGCATGGGGCTAGCGGGGCGAAATGAGCAGTTCTTC.

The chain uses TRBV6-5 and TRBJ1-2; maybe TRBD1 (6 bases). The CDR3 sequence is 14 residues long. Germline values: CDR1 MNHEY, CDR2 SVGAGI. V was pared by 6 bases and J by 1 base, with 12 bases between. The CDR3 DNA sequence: TGTGCCAGCAGCCCTGGGACACTTAACTATGGCTACACCTTC. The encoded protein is CASSPGTLNYGYTF.

This CDR3 reads CAISESGAYEQYF. In DNA form, the CDR3 reads TGTGCCATCAGTGAGTCCGGGGCTTACGAGCAGTACTTC. The chain combines TRBV10-3 with TRBJ2-7, with D perhaps being TRBD1 or TRBD2 (5 bases each). CDR3 length: 13 amino acids. Germline values: CDR1 ENHRY, CDR2 SYGVKD. Trimming left V 0 bases short and J 4 bases short, with 7 bases between.

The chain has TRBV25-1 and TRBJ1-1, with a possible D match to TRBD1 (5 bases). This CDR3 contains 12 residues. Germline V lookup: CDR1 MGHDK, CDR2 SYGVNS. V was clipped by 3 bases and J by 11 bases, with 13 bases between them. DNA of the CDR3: TGTGCCAGCAGTGACCCTTTCGGGACGGCTTTCTTT. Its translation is CASSDPFGTAFF.

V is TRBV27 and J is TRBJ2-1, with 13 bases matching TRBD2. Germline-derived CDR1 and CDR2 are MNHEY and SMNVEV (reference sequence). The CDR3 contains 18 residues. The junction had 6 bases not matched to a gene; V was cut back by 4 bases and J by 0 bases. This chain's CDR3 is CASSWTSGRASSYNEQFF. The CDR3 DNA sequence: TGTGCCAGCAGTTGGACTAGCGGGAGAGCAAGCTCCTACAATGAGCAGTTCTTC.

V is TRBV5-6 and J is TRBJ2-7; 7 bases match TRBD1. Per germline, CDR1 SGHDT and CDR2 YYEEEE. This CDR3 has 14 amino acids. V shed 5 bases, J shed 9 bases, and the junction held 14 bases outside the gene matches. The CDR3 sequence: CASSPGQSPLGQYV. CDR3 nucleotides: TGTGCCAGCAGTCCGGGACAGTCGCCCCTAGGGCAGTACGTC.

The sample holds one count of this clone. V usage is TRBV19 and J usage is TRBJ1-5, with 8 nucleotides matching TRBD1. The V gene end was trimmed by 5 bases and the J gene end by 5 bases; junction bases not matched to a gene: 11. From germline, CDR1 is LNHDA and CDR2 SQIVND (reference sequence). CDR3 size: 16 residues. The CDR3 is CASSAARTGYDQPQHF. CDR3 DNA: TGTGCCAGTAGTGCCGCAAGGACAGGGTACGATCAGCCCCAGCATTTT.

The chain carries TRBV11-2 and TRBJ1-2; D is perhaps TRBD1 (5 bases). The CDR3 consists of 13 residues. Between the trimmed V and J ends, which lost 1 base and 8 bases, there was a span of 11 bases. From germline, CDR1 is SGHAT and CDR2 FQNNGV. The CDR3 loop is CASSLGRVRGYTF. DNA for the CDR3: TGTGCCAGCAGCTTAGGCAGGGTTCGGGGCTACACCTTC.

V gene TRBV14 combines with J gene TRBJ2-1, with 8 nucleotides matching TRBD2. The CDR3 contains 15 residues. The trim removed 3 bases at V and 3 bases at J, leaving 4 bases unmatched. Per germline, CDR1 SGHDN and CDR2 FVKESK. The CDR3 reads CASSHLSGSYNEQFF. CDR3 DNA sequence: TGTGCCAGCAGCCACCTCAGCGGGAGCTACAATGAGCAGTTCTTC.

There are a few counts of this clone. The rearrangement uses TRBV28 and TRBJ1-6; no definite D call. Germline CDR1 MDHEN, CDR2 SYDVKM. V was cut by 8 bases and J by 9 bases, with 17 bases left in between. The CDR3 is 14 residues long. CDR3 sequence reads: CASSRQAMSSPLHF. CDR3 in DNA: TGTGCCAGCTCCAGGCAGGCGATGAGTTCACCCCTCCACTTT.

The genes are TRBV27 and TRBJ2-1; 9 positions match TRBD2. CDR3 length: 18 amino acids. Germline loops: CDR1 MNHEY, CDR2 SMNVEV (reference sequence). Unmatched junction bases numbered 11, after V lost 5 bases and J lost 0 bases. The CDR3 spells CASSPSGTSFSSYNEQFF. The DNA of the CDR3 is TGTGCCAGCAGTCCATCCGGGACTAGCTTTAGCTCCTACAATGAGCAGTTCTTC.